Listed below are T cell receptor beta chains from one sample, sequenced in a study of neurological immune-mediated disorders. Via MiXCR, TCRdb re-called the 5' RACE reads, giving one row per CDR3 protein. The sample holds about 59,000 distinct CDR3 sequences; 12% are singletons and the top ten take about 10%. Sequencing was carried out using PBMCs. These TCRs come from a woman in her sixties or seventies with HTLV-1-associated myelopathy (HAM/TSP). The CDR3 runs from the conserved cysteine through the conserved F or W. The D gene is left open where the match is weak. For some rows the clone size is stated as once, few or many, or as a class when expanded; others skip it.

v_gene	j_gene	d_gene	abundance	CDR3aa	CDR3nt
TRBV20-1	TRBJ2-1	TRBD2	many	CSAPTSGSNEQFF	TGCAGTGCTCCAACTAGCGGGTCCAATGAGCAGTTCTTC
TRBV6-1	TRBJ1-5	TRBD1	.	CASRGDRVGSQPQHF	TGTGCCAGCAGGGGAGACAGGGTTGGAAGTCAGCCCCAGCATTTT
TRBV5-1	TRBJ1-2	.	many	CASSLARNPGTDGYTF	TGCGCCAGCAGCTTGGCCAGAAACCCTGGGACGGATGGCTACACCTTC
TRBV7-2	TRBJ2-7	TRBD1	many	CASSEDRGTYEQYF	TGTGCCAGCAGCGAGGACAGGGGGACCTACGAGCAGTACTTC
TRBV5-1	TRBJ2-1	TRBD2	many	CASSLAGGRGNEQFF	TGCGCCAGCAGCTTGGCGGGAGGGCGGGGCAATGAGCAGTTCTTC
TRBV20-1	TRBJ2-7	.	many	CSAWGRDTEQYF	TGCAGTGCTTGGGGGCGGGATACCGAGCAGTACTTC
TRBV6-5	TRBJ1-1	TRBD1	many	CASRGTGRDEAFF	TGTGCCAGCAGAGGGACAGGGAGGGATGAAGCTTTCTTT
TRBV29-1	TRBJ2-1	.	many	CSVEASDGEFF	TGCAGCGTAGAGGCTAGCGATGGGGAGTTCTTC
TRBV5-1	TRBJ2-2	.	many	CASSGGDGELFF	TGCGCCAGCAGCGGTGGGGATGGGGAGCTGTTTTTT
TRBV6-5	TRBJ1-2	TRBD1	many	CASSSPGTGNYGYTF	TGTGCCAGCAGTTCCCCCGGGACAGGGAACTATGGCTACACCTTC
TRBV12-3/TRBV12-4	TRBJ2-1	TRBD2	many	CASSLEGGNNEQFF	TGTGCCAGCAGTTTAGAGGGAGGGAACAATGAGCAGTTCTTC
TRBV5-1	TRBJ2-3	.	many	CASRPTLTDTQYF	TGCGCCAGCAGGCCCACCCTCACAGATACGCAGTATTTT
TRBV3-1	TRBJ2-7	.	many	CASSPAQGFDEQYF	TGTGCCAGCAGCCCCGCTCAAGGTTTCGACGAGCAGTACTTC
TRBV7-2	TRBJ1-4	.	few	CASSLTPNEKLFF	TGTGCCAGCAGCTTAACCCCTAATGAAAAACTGTTTTTT
TRBV18	TRBJ2-5	TRBD1	.	CASSQTIGTARETQYF	TGTGCCAGCTCACAAACAATCGGGACAGCAAGGGAGACCCAGTACTTC
TRBV5-1	TRBJ2-1	TRBD2	many	CASSLEGGPVNEQFF	TGCGCCAGCAGCTTAGAGGGAGGGCCGGTCAATGAGCAGTTCTTC
TRBV20-1	TRBJ2-3	TRBD1	many	CSASRDRGTDTQYF	TGCAGTGCTAGCCGGGACAGAGGCACAGATACGCAGTATTTT
TRBV28	TRBJ2-5	.	.	CASSSHTGWASQETQYF	TGTGCCAGCAGTTCGCACACAGGGTGGGCGTCCCAAGAGACCCAGTACTTC
TRBV19	TRBJ1-6	.	.	CASSIGGGGSNSPLHF	TGTGCCAGTAGTATAGGTGGAGGGGGTTCCAATTCACCCCTCCACTTT
TRBV28	TRBJ2-3	.	many	CASSFGSTDTQYF	TGTGCCAGCAGTTTTGGGTCCACAGATACGCAGTATTTT
TRBV29-1	TRBJ1-2	.	many	CSIERGSYGYTF	TGCAGCATCGAAAGAGGGAGCTATGGCTACACCTTC
TRBV29-1	TRBJ2-7	.	many	CSVERRGDEQYF	TGCAGCGTGGAGAGGCGCGGGGACGAGCAGTACTTC
TRBV28	TRBJ2-7	TRBD1	many	CASSNQEGQGLAFPLYEQYF	TGTGCCAGCAGTAACCAAGAGGGACAGGGATTAGCTTTTCCTCTGTACGAGCAGTACTTC
TRBV4-2	TRBJ2-7	.	many	CASSQDLSAFPVYEQYF	TGTGCCAGCAGCCAAGATCTTTCGGCTTTCCCTGTCTACGAGCAGTACTTC
TRBV7-9	TRBJ2-5	TRBD1	many	CASSLVEGGEKMVTQYF	TGTGCCAGCAGCCTAGTTGAAGGGGGCGAAAAGATGGTGACCCAGTACTTC
TRBV6-5	TRBJ1-1	TRBD1	many	CASRRDRGKPEAFF	TGTGCCAGCAGACGGGACAGGGGTAAACCTGAAGCTTTCTTT
TRBV4-1	TRBJ2-7	.	many	CASSQVMNYEQYF	TGCGCCAGCAGCCAAGTCATGAACTACGAGCAGTACTTC
TRBV3-1	TRBJ2-1	.	many	CASSQELESSTYNEQFF	TGTGCCAGCAGCCAAGAATTGGAGAGTTCCACCTACAATGAGCAGTTCTTC
TRBV7-9	TRBJ2-2	.	many	CASSLVASTGTGELFF	TGTGCCAGCAGCTTAGTGGCTAGCACGGGCACCGGGGAGCTGTTTTTT